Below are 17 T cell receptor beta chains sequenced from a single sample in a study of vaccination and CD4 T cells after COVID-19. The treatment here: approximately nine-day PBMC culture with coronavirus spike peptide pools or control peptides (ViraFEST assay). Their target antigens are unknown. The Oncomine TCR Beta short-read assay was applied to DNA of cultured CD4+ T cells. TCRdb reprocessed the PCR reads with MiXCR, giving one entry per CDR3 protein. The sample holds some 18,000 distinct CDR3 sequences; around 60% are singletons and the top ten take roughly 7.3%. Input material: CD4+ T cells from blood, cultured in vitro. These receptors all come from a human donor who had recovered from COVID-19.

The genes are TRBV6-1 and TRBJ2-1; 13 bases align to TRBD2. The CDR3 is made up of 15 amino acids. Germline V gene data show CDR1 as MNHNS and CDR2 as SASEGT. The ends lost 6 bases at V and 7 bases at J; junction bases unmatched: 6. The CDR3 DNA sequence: TGTGCCAGCAGCACACTAGCGGGAGGGCCAAATGAGCAGTTCTTC. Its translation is CASSTLAGGPNEQFF.

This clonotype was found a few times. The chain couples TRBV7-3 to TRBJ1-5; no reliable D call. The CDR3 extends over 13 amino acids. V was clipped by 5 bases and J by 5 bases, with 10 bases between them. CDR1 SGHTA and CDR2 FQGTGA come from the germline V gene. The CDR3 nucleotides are TGTGCCAGCAGCGTAGACCCGGATCAGCCCCAGCATTTT. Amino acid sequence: CASSVDPDQPQHF.

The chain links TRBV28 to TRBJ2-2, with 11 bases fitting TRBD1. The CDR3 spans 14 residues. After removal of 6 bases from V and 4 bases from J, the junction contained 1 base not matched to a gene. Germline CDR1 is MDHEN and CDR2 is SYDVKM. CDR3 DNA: TGTGCCAGCAGGGGGACAGGGGGCACCGGGGAGCTGTTTTTT. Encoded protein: CASRGTGGTGELFF.

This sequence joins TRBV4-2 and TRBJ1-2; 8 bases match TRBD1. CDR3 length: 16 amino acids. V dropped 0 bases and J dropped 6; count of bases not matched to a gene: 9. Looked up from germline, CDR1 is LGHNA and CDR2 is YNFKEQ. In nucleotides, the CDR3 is TGTGCCAGCAGCCAAGACGGACAGGGAGGGATCGATGGCTACACCTTC. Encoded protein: CASSQDGQGGIDGYTF.

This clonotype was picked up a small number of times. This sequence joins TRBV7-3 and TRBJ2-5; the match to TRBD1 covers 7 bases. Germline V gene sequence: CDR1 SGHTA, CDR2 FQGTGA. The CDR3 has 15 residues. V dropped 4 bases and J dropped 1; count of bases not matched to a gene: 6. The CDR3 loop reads CASSSAQGTQETQYF. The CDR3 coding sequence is TGTGCCAGCAGCTCAGCACAGGGGACCCAAGAGACCCAGTACTTC. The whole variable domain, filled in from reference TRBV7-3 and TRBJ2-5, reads GAGVSQTPSNKVTEKGKYVELRCDPISGHTALYWYRQSLGQGPEFLIYFQGTGAADDSGLPNDRFFAVRPEGSVSTLKIQRTERGDSAVYLCASSSAQGTQETQYFGPGTRLLVL.

In DNA form, the CDR3 reads TGTGCCAGCAGCACCGGTGGGGGGGCCAACGTCCTGACTTTC. Translating gives CASSTGGGANVLTF. The chain links TRBV6-4 to TRBJ2-6; the D is unclear. Germline V gene sequence: CDR1 MRHNA, CDR2 SNTAGT. Trimming pared 6 bases from V and 4 bases from J, leaving 10 bases between. The CDR3 consists of 14 residues.

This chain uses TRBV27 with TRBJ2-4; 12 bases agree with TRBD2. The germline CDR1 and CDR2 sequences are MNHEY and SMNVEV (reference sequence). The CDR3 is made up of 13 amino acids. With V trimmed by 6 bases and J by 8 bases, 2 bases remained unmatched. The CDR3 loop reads CASRSSGRDIQYF. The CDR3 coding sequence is TGTGCCAGCAGGTCTAGCGGGAGGGACATTCAGTACTTC.

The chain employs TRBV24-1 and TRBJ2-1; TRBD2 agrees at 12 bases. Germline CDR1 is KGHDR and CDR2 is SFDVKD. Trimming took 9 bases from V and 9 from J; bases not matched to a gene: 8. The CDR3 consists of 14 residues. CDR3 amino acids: CATALAGGPREQFF. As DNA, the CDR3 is TGTGCCACCGCCCTAGCGGGAGGGCCTCGTGAGCAGTTCTTC.

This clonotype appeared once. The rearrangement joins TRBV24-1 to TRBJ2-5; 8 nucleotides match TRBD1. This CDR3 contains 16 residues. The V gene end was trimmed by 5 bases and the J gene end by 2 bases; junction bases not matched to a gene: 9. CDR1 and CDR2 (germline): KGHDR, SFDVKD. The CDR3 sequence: CATSGTGTGSQETQYF. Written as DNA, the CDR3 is TGTGCCACCAGTGGTACCGGGACAGGATCTCAAGAGACCCAGTACTTC.

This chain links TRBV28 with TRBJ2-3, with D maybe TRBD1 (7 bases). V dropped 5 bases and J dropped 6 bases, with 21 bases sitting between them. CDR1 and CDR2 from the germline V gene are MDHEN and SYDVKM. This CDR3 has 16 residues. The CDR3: CASSTPSGGNGDTQYF. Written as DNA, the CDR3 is TGTGCCAGCAGTACCCCGTCAGGGGGGAACGGGGATACGCAGTATTTT. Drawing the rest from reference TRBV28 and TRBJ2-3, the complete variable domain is DVKVTQSSRYLVKRTGEKVFLECVQDMDHENMFWYRQDPGLGLRLIYFSYDVKMKEKGDIPEGYSVSREKKERFSLILESASTNQTSMYLCASSTPSGGNGDTQYFGPGTRLTVL.

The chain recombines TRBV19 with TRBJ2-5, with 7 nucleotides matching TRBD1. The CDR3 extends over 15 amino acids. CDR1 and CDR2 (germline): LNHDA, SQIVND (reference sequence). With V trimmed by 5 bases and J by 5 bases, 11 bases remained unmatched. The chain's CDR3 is CASSVRGQGEETQYF. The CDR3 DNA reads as TGTGCCAGTAGTGTTAGAGGCCAGGGGGAGGAGACCCAGTACTTC.

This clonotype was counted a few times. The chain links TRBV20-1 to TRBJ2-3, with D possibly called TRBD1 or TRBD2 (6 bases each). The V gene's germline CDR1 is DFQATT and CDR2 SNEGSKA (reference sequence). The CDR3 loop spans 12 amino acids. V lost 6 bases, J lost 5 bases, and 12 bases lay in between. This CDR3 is CSAGGRVDTQYF. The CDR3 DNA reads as TGCAGTGCAGGGGGGCGGGTAGATACGCAGTATTTT.

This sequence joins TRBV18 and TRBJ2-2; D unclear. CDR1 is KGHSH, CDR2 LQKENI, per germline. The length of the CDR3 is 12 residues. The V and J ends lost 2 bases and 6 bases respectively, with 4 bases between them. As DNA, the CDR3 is TGTGCCAGCTCACCAAGAGCCGGGGAGCTGTTTTTT. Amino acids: CASSPRAGELFF.

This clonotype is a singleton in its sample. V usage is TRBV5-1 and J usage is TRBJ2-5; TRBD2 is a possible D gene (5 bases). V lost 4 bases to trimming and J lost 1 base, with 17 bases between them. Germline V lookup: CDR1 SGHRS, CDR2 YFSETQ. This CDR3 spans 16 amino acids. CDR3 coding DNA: TGCGCCAGCAGCGTAAATCCCTTAGGACTCCAAGAGACCCAGTACTTC. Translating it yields CASSVNPLGLQETQYF.

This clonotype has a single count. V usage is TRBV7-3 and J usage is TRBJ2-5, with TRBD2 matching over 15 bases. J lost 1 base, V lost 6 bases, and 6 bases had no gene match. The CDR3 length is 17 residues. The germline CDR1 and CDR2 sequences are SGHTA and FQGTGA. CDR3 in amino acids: CASSLGLAGGGQETQYF. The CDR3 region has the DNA TGTGCCAGCAGTCTAGGACTAGCGGGAGGGGGCCAAGAGACCCAGTACTTC.

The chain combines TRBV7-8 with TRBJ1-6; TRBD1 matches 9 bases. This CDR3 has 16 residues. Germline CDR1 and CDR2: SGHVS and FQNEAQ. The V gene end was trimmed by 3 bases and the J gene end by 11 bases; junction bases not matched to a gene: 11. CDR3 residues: CASSFITSGQGTPLHF. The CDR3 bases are TGTGCCAGCAGCTTCATTACGTCAGGACAGGGGACACCCCTCCACTTT.

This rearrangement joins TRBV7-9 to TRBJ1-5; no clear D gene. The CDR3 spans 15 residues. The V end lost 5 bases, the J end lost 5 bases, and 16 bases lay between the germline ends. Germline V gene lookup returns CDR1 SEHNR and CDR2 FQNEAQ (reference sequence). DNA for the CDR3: TGTGCCAGCAGCCTCCTACAATGGTTTGATCAGCCCCAGCATTTT. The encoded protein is CASSLLQWFDQPQHF.